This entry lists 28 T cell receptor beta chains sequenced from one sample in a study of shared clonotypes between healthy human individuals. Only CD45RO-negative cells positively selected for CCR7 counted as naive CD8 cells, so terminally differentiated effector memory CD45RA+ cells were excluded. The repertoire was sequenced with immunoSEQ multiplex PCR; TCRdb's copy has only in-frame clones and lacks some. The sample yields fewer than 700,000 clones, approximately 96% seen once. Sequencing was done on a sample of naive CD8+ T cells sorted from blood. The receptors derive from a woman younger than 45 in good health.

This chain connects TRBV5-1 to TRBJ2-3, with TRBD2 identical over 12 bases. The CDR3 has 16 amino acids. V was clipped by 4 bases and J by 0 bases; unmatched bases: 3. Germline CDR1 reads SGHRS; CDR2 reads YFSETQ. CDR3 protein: CASSHTSGRSTDTQYF. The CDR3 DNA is TGCGCCAGCAGCCATACTAGCGGGAGGAGCACAGATACGCAGTATTTT.

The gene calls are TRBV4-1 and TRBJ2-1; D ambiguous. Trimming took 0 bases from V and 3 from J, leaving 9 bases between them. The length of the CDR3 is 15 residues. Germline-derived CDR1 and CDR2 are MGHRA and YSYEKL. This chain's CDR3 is CASSQEGYNYNEQFF. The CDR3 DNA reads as TGCGCCAGCAGCCAAGAAGGGTATAACTACAATGAGCAGTTCTTC.

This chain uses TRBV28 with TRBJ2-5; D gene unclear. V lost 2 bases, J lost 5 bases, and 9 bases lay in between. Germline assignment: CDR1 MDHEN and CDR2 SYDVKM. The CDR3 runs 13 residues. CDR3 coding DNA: TGTGCCAGCAGTTTACCAAACGGGGAGACCCAGTACTTC. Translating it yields CASSLPNGETQYF.

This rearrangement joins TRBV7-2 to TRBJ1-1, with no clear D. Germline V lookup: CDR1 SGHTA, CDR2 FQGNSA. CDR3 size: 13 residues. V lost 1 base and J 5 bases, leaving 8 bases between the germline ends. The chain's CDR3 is CASSLDPGTEAFF. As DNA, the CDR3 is TGTGCCAGCAGCTTAGATCCGGGGACTGAAGCTTTCTTT. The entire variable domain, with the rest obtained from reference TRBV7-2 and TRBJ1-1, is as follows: GAGVSQSPSNKVTEKGKDVELRCDPISGHTALYWYRQSLGQGLEFLIYFQGNSAPDKSGLPSDRFSAERTGGSVSTLTIQRTQQEDSAVYLCASSLDPGTEAFFGQGTRLTVV.

The CDR3: CASSSPESRGYEQYF. The CDR3 DNA sequence: TGTGCCAGCAGCTCCCCAGAGAGCAGGGGCTACGAGCAGTACTTC. This chain joins TRBV7-9 and TRBJ2-5, with D tentatively TRBD1 (6 bases). Matching the DNA end better, TRBJ2-7 makes the J call doubtful. The CDR3 contains 15 residues. The germline V gene encodes CDR1 SEHNR and CDR2 FQNEAQ (reference sequence).

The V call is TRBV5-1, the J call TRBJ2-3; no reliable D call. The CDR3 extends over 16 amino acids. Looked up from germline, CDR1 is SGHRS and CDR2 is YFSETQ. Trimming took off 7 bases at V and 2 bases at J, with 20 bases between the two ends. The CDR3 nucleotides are TGCGCCAGCTCTCCGGCGGCTACTCTATACACAGATACGCAGTATTTT. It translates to CASSPAATLYTDTQYF.

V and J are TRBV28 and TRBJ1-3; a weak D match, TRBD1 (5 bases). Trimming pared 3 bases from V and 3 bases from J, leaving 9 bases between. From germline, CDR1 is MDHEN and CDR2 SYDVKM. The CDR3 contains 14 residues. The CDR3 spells CASSFAGVGNTIYF. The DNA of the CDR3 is TGTGCCAGCAGTTTCGCGGGGGTTGGAAACACCATATATTTT.

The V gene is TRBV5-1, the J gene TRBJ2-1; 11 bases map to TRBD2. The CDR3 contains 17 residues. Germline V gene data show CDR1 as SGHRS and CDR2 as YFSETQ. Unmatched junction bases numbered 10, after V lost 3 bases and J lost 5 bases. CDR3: CASSSQIAGGPHNEQFF. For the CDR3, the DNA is TGCGCCAGCAGCTCGCAAATAGCGGGAGGGCCCCACAATGAGCAGTTCTTC.

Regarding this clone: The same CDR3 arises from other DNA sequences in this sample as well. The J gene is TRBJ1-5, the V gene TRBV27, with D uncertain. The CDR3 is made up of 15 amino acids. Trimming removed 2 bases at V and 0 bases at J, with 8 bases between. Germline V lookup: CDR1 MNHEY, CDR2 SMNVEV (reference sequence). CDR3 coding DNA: TGTGCCAGCAGTTTAGGACCGGGTAGCAATCAGCCCCAGCATTTT. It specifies CASSLGPGSNQPQHF.

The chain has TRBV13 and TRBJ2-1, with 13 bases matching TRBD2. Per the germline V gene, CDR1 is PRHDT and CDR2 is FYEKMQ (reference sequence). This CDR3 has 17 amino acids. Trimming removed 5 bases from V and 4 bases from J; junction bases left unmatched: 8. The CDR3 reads CASSPGLAGDQYNEQFF. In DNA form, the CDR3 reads TGTGCCAGCAGCCCTGGACTAGCGGGAGATCAATACAATGAGCAGTTCTTC.

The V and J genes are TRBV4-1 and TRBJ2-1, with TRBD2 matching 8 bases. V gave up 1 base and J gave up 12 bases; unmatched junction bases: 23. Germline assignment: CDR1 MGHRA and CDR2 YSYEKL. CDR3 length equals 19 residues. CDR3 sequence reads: CASSQVMTYGTRVFDGQFF. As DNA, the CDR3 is TGCGCCAGCAGCCAAGTAATGACCTACGGGACTAGAGTTTTTGATGGGCAGTTCTTC.

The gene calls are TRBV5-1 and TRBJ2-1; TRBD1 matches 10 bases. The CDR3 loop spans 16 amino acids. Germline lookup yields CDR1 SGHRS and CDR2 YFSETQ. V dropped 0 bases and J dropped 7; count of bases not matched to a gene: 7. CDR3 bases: TGCGCCAGCAGCTTGGTCCGACAGGGGGCTGTGAATGAGCAGTTCTTC. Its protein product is CASSLVRQGAVNEQFF.

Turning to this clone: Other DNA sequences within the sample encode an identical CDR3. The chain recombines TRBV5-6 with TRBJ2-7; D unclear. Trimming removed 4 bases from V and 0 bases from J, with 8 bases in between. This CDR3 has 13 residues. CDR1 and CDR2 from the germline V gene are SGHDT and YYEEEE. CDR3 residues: CASSIGTSYEQYF. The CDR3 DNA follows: TGTGCCAGCAGCATTGGTACCTCCTACGAGCAGTACTTC.

CDR3 region: CASSWTGFNTEAFF. CDR3 sequence (DNA): TGTGCCAGCAGCTGGACAGGGTTTAACACTGAAGCTTTCTTT. The V gene is TRBV7-9, the J gene TRBJ1-1, with TRBD1 matching 8 bases. This CDR3 has 14 amino acids. Per the germline V gene, CDR1 is SEHNR and CDR2 is FQNEAQ (reference sequence). Losses at the gene ends were 4 bases for V and 2 bases for J; bases not matched to a gene: 3.

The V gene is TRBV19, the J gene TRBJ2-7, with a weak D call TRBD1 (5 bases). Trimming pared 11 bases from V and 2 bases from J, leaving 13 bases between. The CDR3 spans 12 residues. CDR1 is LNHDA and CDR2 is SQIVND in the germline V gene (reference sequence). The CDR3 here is CAVETATYEQYF. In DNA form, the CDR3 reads TGTGCCGTAGAGACAGCCACCTACGAGCAGTACTTC.

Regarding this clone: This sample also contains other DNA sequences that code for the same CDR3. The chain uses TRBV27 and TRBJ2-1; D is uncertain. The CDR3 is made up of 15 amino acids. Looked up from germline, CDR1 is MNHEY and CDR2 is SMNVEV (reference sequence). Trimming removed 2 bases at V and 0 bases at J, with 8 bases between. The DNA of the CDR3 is TGTGCCAGCAGTTTAGGGGTTAGCTCCTACAATGAGCAGTTCTTC. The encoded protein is CASSLGVSSYNEQFF.

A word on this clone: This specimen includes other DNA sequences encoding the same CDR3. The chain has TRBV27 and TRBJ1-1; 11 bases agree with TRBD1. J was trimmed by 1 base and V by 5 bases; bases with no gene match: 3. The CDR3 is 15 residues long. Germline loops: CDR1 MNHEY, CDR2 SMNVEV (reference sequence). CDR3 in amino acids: CASSPGTGGNTEAFF. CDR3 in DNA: TGTGCCAGCAGTCCTGGGACAGGGGGGAACACTGAAGCTTTCTTT.

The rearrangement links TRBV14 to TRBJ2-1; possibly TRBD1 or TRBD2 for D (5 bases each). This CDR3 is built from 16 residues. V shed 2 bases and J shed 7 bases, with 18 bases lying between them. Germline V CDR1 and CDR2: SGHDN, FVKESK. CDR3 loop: CASSQYVRDVLNEQFF. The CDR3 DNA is TGTGCCAGCAGCCAATACGTCCGGGACGTCCTGAATGAGCAGTTCTTC. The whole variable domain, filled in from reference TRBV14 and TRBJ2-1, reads EAGVTQFPSHSVIEKGQTVTLRCDPISGHDNLYWYRRVMGKEIKFLLHFVKESKQDESGMPNNRFLAERTGGTYSTLKVQPAELEDSGVYFCASSQYVRDVLNEQFFGPGTRLTVL.

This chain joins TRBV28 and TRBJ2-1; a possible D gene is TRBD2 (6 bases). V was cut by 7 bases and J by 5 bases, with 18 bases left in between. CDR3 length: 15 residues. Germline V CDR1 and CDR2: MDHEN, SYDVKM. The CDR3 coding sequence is TGTGCCAGCACCCCAGTCGGAACTAGCCACAATGAGCAGTTCTTC. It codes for CASTPVGTSHNEQFF.

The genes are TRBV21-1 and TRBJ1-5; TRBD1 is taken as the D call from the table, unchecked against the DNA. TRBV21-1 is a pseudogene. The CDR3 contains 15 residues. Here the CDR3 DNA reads TGTGCCAGCAGCAAGTCGACAGGGGGCAATCAGCCCCAGCATTTT. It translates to CASSKSTGGNQPQHF.

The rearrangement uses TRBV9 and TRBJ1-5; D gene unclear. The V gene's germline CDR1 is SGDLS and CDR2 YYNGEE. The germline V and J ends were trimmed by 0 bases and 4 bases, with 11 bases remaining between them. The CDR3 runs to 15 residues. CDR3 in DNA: TGTGCCAGCAGCGTAGATGGCGGGGAAAATCAGCCCCAGCATTTT. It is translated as CASSVDGGENQPQHF.

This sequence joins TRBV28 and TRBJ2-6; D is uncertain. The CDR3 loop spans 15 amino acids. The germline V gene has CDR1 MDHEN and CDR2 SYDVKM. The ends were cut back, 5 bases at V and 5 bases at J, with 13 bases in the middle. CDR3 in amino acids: CASSPNQSRANVLTF. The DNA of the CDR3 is TGTGCCAGCAGTCCAAACCAAAGTCGGGCCAACGTCCTGACTTTC. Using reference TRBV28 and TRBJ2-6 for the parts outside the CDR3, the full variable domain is DVKVTQSSRYLVKRTGEKVFLECVQDMDHENMFWYRQDPGLGLRLIYFSYDVKMKEKGDIPEGYSVSREKKERFSLILESASTNQTSMYLCASSPNQSRANVLTFGAGSRLTVL.

CDR3 amino acids: CASSPSRGAGPDTGELFF. The CDR3 region has the DNA TGTGCCAGCTCACCAAGTCGAGGGGCAGGGCCGGACACCGGGGAGCTGTTTTTT. The rearrangement links TRBV18 to TRBJ2-2, with D possibly called TRBD1 or TRBD2 (5 bases each). Between the trimmed V and J ends, which lost 2 bases and 3 bases, there was a span of 19 bases. This CDR3 has 18 amino acids. Looked up from germline, CDR1 is KGHSH and CDR2 is LQKENI.

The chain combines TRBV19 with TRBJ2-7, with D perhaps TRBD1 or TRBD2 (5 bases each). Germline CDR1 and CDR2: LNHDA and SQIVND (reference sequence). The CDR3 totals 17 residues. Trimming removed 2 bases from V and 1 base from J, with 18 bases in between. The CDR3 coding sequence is TGTGCCAGTAGTATACCATCCTTCCGGGACCGGTCCTACGAGCAGTACTTC. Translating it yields CASSIPSFRDRSYEQYF.

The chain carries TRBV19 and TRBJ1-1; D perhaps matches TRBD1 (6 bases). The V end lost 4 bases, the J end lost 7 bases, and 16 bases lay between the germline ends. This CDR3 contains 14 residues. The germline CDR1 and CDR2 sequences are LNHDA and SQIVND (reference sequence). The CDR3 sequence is CASSTSLRGSEAFF. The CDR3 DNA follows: TGTGCCAGTAGTACATCGTTGAGGGGGAGTGAAGCTTTCTTT.

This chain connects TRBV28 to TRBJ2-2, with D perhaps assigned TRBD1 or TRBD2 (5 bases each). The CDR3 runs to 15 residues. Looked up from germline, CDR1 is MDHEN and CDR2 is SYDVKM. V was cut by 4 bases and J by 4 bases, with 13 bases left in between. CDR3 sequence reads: CASSWDGPGTGELFF. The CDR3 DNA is TGTGCCAGCAGTTGGGACGGCCCGGGCACCGGGGAGCTGTTTTTT. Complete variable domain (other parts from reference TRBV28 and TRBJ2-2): DVKVTQSSRYLVKRTGEKVFLECVQDMDHENMFWYRQDPGLGLRLIYFSYDVKMKEKGDIPEGYSVSREKKERFSLILESASTNQTSMYLCASSWDGPGTGELFFGEGSRLTVL.

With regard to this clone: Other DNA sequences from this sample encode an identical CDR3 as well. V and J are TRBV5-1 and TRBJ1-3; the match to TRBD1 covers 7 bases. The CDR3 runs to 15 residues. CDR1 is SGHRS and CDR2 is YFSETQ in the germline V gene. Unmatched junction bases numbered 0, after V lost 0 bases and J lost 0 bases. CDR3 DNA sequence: TGCGCCAGCAGCTTGGACAGGGGCTCTGGAAACACCATATATTTT. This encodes CASSLDRGSGNTIYF.

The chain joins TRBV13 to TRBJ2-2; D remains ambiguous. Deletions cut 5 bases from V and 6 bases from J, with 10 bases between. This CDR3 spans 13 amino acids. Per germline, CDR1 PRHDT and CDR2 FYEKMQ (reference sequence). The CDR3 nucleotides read TGTGCCAGCAGCCCCGGTGGGGCCGGGGAGCTGTTTTTT. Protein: CASSPGGAGELFF. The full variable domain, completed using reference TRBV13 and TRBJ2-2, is AAGVIQSPRHLIKEKRETATLKCYPIPRHDTVYWYQQGPGQDPQFLISFYEKMQSDKGSIPDRFSAQQFSDYHSELNMSSLELGDSALYFCASSPGGAGELFFGEGSRLTVL.